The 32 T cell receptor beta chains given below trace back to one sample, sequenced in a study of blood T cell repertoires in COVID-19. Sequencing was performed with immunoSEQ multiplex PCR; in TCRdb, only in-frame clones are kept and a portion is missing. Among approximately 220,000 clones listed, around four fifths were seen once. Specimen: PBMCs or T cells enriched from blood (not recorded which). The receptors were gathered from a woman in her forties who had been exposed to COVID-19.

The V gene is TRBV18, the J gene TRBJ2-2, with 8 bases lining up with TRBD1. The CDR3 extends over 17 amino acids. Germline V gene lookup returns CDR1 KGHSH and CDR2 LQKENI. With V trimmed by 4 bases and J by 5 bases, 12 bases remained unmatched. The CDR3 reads CASSHNQPRTGTGELFF. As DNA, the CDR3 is TGTGCCAGCTCACACAACCAACCCAGGACAGGGACCGGGGAGCTGTTTTTT.

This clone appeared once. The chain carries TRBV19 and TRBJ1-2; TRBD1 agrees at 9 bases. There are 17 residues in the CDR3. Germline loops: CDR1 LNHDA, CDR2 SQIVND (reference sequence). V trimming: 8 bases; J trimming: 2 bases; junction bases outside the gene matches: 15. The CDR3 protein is CASFRTGTGSQNYGYTF. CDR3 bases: TGTGCCAGTTTCCGAACCGGGACAGGGAGTCAAAACTATGGCTACACCTTC.

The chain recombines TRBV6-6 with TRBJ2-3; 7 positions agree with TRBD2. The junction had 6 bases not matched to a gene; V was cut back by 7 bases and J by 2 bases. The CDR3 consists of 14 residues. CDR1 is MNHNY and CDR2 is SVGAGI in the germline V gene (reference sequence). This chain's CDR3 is CASTAGVATDTQYF. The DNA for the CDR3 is TGTGCCAGCACCGCGGGGGTCGCCACAGATACGCAGTATTTT.

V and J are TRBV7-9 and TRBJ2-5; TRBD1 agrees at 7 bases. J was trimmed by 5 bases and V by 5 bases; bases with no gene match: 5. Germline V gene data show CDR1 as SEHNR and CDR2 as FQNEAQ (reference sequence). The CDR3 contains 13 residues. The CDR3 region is CASSSQGEETQYF. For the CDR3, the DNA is TGTGCCAGCAGCAGCCAGGGGGAGGAGACCCAGTACTTC.

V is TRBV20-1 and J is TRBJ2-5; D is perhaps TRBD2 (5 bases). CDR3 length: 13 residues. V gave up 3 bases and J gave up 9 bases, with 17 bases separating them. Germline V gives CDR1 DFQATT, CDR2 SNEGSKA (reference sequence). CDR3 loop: CSASALAPVPQYF. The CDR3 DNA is TGCAGTGCTAGTGCCCTAGCCCCTGTGCCCCAGTACTTC.

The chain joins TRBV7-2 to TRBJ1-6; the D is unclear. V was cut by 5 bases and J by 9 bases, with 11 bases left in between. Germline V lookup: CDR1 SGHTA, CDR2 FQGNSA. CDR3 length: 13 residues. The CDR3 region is CASSASGFSPLHF. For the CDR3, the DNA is TGTGCCAGCAGCGCCAGCGGGTTTTCACCCCTCCACTTT. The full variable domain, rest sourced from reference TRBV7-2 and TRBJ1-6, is GAGVSQSPSNKVTEKGKDVELRCDPISGHTALYWYRQSLGQGLEFLIYFQGNSAPDKSGLPSDRFSAERTGGSVSTLTIQRTQQEDSAVYLCASSASGFSPLHFGNGTRLTVT.

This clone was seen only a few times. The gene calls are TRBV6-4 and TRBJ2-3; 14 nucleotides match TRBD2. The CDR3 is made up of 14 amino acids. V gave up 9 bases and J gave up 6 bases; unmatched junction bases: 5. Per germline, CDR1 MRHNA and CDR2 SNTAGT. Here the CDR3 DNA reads TGTGCCAGTCGGACTAGCGGGGGGTCGGATACGCAGTATTTT. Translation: CASRTSGGSDTQYF.

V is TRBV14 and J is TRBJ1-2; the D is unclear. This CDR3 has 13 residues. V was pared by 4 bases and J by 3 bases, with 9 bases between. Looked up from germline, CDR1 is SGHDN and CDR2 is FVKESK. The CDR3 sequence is CASSPQQDYGYTF. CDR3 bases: TGTGCCAGCAGCCCCCAGCAGGACTATGGCTACACCTTC. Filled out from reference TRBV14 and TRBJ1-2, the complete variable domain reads EAGVTQFPSHSVIEKGQTVTLRCDPISGHDNLYWYRRVMGKEIKFLLHFVKESKQDESGMPNNRFLAERTGGTYSTLKVQPAELEDSGVYFCASSPQQDYGYTFGSGTRLTVV.

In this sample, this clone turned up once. The CDR3 DNA is TGTGCCAGCAGCTTGCGAGGACACCTTAATTCACCCCTCCACTTT. This encodes CASSLRGHLNSPLHF. This chain connects TRBV5-6 to TRBJ1-6; tentatively, D is TRBD1 (5 bases). Trimming stripped 1 base from V and 6 bases from J, with 11 bases between. Germline CDR1 reads SGHDT; CDR2 reads YYEEEE. The CDR3 contains 15 residues.

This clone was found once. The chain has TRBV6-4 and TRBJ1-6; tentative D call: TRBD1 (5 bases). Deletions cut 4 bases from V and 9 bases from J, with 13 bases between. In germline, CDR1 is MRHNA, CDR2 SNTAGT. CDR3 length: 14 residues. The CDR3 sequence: CASSAQALGSPLHF. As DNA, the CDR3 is TGTGCCAGCAGTGCACAGGCCCTGGGTTCACCCCTCCACTTT.

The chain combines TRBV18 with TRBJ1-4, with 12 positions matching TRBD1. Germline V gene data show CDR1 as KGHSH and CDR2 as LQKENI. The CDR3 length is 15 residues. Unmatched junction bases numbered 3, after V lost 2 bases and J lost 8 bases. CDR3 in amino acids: CASSPGTGGGEKLFF. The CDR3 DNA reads TGTGCCAGCTCACCAGGGACAGGGGGCGGCGAAAAACTGTTTTTT.

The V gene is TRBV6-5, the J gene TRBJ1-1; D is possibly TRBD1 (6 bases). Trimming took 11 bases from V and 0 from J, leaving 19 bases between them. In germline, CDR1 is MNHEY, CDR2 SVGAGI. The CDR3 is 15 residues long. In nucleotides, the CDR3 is TGTGCCCACGCCTCGGGGGGCGGACTGAACACTGAAGCTTTCTTT. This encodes CAHASGGGLNTEAFF.

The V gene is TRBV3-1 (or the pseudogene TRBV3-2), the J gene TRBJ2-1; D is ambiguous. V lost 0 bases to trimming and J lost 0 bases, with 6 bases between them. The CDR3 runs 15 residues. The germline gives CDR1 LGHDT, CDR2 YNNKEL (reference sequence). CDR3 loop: CASSQEVSSYNEQFF. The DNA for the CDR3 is TGTGCCAGCAGCCAAGAAGTGAGCTCCTACAATGAGCAGTTCTTC.

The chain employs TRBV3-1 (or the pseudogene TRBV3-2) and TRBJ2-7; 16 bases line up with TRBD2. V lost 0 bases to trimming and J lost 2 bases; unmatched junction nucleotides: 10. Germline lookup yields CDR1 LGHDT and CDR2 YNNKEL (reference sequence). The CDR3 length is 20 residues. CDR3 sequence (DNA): TGTGCCAGCAGCCAAGATCGGAGCCCGGGACTAGCGGGGGGGCCCTACGAGCAGTACTTC. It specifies CASSQDRSPGLAGGPYEQYF.

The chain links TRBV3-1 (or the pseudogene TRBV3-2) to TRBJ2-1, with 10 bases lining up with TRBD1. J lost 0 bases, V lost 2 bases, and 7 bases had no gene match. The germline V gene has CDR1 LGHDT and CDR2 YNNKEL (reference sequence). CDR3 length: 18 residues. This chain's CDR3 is CASSQFATGGGSYNEQFF. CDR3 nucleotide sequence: TGTGCCAGCAGCCAATTTGCGACAGGGGGCGGCTCCTACAATGAGCAGTTCTTC.

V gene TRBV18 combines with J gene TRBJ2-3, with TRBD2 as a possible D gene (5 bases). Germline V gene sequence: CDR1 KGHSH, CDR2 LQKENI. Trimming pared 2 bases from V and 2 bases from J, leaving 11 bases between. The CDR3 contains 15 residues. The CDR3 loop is CASSPSSSFTDTQYF. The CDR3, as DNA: TGTGCCAGCTCACCATCATCTAGCTTCACAGATACGCAGTATTTT.

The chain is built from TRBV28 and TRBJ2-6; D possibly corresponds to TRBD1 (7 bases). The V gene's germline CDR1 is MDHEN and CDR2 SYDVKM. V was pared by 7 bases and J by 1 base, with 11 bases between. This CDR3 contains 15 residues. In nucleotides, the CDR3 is TGTGCCAGCATCCAGGGGGGATCTGGGGCCAACGTCCTGACTTTC. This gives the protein CASIQGGSGANVLTF.

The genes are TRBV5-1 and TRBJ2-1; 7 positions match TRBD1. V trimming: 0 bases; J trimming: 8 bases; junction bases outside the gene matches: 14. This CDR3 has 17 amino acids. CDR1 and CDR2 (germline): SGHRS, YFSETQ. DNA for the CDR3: TGCGCCAGCAGCTTGGAGGGTGGGCGACAGGGCATCTATGAGCAGTTCTTC. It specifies CASSLEGGRQGIYEQFF. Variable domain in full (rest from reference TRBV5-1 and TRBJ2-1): KAGVTQTPRYLIKTRGQQVTLSCSPISGHRSVSWYQQTPGQGLQFLFEYFSETQRNKGNFPGRFSGRQFSNSRSEMNVSTLELGDSALYLCASSLEGGRQGIYEQFFGPGTRLTVL.

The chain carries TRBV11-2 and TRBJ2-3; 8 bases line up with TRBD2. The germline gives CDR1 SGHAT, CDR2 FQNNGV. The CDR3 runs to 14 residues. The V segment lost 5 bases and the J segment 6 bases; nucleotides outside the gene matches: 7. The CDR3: CASSTGGAGDTQYF. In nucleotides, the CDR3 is TGTGCCAGCAGCACGGGGGGGGCCGGGGATACGCAGTATTTT.

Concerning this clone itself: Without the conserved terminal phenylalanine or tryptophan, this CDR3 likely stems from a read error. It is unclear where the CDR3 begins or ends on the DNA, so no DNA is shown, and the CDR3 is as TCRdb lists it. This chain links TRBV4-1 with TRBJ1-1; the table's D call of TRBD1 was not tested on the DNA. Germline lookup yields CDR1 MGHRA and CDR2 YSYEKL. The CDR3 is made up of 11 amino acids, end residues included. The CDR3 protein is CASSQDSRLIY.

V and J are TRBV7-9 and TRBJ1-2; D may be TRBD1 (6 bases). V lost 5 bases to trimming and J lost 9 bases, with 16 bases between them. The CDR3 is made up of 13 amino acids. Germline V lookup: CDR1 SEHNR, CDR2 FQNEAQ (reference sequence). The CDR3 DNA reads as TGTGCCAGCAGCATTAAGCAGGGGTTCAGCTACACCTTC. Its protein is CASSIKQGFSYTF.

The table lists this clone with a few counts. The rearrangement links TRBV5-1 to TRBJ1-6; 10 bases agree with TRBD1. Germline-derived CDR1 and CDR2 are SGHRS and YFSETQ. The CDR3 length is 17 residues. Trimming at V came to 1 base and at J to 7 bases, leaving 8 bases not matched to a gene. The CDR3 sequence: CASSLNIVGQGNSPLHF. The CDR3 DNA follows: TGCGCCAGCAGCTTGAACATAGTGGGACAGGGGAATTCACCCCTCCACTTT.

CDR3 bases: TGTGCCAGCAGTTTCTGGGGGGGACCGCCGGAAAACATTCAGTACTTC. Protein: CASSFWGGPPENIQYF. The chain carries TRBV28 and TRBJ2-4, with 7 bases that match TRBD2. The germline gives CDR1 MDHEN, CDR2 SYDVKM. Trimming took 3 bases from V and 5 from J; bases not matched to a gene: 10. CDR3 length: 16 amino acids.

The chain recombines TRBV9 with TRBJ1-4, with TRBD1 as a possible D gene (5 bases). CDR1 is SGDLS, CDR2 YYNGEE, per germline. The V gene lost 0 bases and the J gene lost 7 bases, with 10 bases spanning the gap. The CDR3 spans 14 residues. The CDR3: CASSVGREGEKLFF. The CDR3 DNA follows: TGTGCCAGCAGCGTAGGCAGGGAGGGTGAAAAACTGTTTTTT.

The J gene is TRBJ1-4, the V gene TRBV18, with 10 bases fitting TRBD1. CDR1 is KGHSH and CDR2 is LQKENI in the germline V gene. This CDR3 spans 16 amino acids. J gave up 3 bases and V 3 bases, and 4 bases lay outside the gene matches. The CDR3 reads CASSPSGTGANEKLFF. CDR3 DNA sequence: TGTGCCAGCTCACCCTCCGGGACAGGGGCTAATGAAAAACTGTTTTTT.

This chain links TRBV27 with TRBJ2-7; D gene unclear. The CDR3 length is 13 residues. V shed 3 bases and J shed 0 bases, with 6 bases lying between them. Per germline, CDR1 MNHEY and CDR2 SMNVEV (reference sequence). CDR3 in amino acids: CASSFRFSYEQYF. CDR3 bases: TGTGCCAGCAGTTTCAGGTTCTCCTACGAGCAGTACTTC.

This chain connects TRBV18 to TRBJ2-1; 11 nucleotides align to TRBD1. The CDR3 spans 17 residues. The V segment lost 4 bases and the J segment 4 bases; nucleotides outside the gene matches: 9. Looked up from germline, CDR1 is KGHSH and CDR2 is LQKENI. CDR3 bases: TGTGCCAGCTCACAGAATGTCGGGACAGGGGGATACAATGAGCAGTTCTTC. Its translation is CASSQNVGTGGYNEQFF.

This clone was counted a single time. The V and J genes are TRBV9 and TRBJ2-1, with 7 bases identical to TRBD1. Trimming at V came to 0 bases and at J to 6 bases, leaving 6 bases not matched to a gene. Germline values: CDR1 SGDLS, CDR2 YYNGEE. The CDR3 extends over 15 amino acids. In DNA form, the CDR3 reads TGTGCCAGCAGCGTAGAGGGGGCGTGGATCAATGAGCAGTTCTTC. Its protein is CASSVEGAWINEQFF.

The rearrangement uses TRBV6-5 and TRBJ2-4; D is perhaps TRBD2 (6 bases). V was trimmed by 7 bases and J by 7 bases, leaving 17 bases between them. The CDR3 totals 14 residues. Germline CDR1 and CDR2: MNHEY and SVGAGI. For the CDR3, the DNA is TGTGCCAGCACCGGTGTGGAGGGTAGGAACATTCAGTACTTC. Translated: CASTGVEGRNIQYF.

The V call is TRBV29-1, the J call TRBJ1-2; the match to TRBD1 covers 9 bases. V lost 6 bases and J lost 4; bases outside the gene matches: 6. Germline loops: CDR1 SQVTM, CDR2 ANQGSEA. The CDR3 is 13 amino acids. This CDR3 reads CSVVDRGSYGYTF. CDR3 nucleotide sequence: TGCAGCGTCGTGGACAGGGGAAGCTATGGCTACACCTTC. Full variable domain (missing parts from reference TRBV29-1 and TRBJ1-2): SAVISQKPSRDICQRGTSLTIQCQVDSQVTMMFWYRQQPGQSLTLIATANQGSEATYESGFVIDKFPISRPNLTFSTLTVSNMSPEDSSIYLCSVVDRGSYGYTFGSGTRLTVV.

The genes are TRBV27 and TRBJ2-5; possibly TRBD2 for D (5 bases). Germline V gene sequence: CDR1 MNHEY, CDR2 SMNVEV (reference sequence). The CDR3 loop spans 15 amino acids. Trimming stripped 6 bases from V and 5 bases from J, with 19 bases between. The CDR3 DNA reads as TGTGCCAGCAGCACCACGCGGGCGCCATGGGAGACCCAGTACTTC. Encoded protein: CASSTTRAPWETQYF.

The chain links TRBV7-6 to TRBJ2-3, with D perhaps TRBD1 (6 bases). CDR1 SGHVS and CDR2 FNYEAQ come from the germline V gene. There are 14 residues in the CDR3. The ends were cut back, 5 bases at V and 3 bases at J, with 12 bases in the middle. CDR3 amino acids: CASSETGLTDTQYF. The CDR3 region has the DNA TGTGCCAGCAGCGAAACAGGGCTGACAGATACGCAGTATTTT.